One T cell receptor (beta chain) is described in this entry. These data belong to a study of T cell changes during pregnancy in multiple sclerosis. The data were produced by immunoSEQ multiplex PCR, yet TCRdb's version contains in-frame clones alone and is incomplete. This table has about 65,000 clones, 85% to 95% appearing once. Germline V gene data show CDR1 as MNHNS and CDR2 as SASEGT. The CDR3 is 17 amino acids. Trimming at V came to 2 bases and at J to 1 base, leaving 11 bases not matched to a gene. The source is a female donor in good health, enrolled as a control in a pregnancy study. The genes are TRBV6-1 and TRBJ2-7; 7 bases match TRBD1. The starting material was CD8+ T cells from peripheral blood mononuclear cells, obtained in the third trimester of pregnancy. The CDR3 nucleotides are TGTGCCAGCAGTGAATGGGGTACAGGGGATTATTCCTACGAGCAGTACTTC. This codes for CASSEWGTGDYSYEQYF.